This TCR beta chain emerged from a study of control samples from healthy donors and cancer patients. Data came from immunoSEQ multiplex PCR; TCRdb stores just in-frame clones and leaves some out. The table lists around 68,000 clones, 84% of them singletons. Deletions cut 3 bases from V and 0 bases from J, with 5 bases between. This CDR3 is built from 14 residues. Germline values: CDR1 SNHLY, CDR2 FYNNEI. The TCR originated in a woman aged 50 to 65 with lung cancer. The sample comprised PBMCs. The chain carries TRBV2 and TRBJ2-2; D is unresolved. As DNA, the CDR3 is TGTGCCAGCAGTGAGGCATCGAACACCGGGGAGCTGTTTTTT. This gives the protein CASSEASNTGELFF.